Following are 10 T cell receptor beta chains from one sample sequenced in a study of immune evolution from preneoplasia to lung adenocarcinoma (dated by TCRdb to about 2021). Libraries were made using the immunoSEQ multiplex PCR assay. TCRdb re-hosts the immuneACCESS table, in-frame sequences only. Its copies lack some clones; in the studies checked, an unresolved V gene accounts for under half of them, and the cause for the rest is not known. This sample has about 3,600 clones in its table, and more than 60% of those were observed once. The ten largest account for around 13% of the sample. The sequenced sample consisted of FFPE adjacent normal lung tissue. These receptors originate from a person between 65 and 79 years old with lung adenocarcinoma.

This chain joins TRBV6-5 and TRBJ2-3; 8 bases map to TRBD2. From germline, CDR1 is MNHEY and CDR2 SVGAGI. The CDR3 has 15 amino acids. J lost 2 bases, V lost 2 bases, and 3 bases had no gene match. In DNA form, the CDR3 reads TGTGCCAGCAGTTACGACGGGGGGGACACAGATACGCAGTATTTT. The encoded protein is CASSYDGGDTDTQYF.

This clone was found a few times. The V and J genes are TRBV2 and TRBJ1-1; D not certain. CDR1 SNHLY and CDR2 FYNNEI come from the germline V gene. This CDR3 comprises 13 residues. Trimming took off 5 bases at V and 1 base at J, with 8 bases between the two ends. CDR3 amino acids: CASSLQQNTEAFF. DNA for the CDR3: TGTGCCAGCAGTCTACAGCAGAACACTGAAGCTTTCTTT.

J is TRBJ2-5 and V is TRBV28; possible D gene TRBD2, 6 bases. CDR1 MDHEN and CDR2 SYDVKM come from the germline V gene. V was trimmed by 6 bases and J by 1 base, leaving 12 bases between them. The CDR3 contains 14 residues. CDR3 loop: CASSPGSFQETQYF. The CDR3 coding sequence is TGTGCCAGCAGCCCCGGGAGTTTCCAAGAGACCCAGTACTTC.

The chain has TRBV29-1 and TRBJ2-5; 8 bases line up with TRBD2. This CDR3 has 14 amino acids. With 5 bases clipped from V and 2 bases from J, the junction kept 7 bases outside the gene matches. CDR1 and CDR2 (germline): SQVTM, ANQGSEA. The CDR3 spells CSVRPSGFQETQYF. CDR3 in DNA: TGCAGCGTTCGTCCTAGCGGGTTTCAAGAGACCCAGTACTTC.

In its sample, this clone ranks as large. This chain links TRBV7-8 with TRBJ1-5; no firm D call. The CDR3 covers 15 residues. Germline V gene sequence: CDR1 SGHVS, CDR2 FQNEAQ. The V gene lost 1 base and the J gene lost 4 bases, with 11 bases spanning the gap. In DNA, the CDR3 is TGTGCCAGCAGCTTAGGGGTTGGGCTTAATCAGCCCCAGCATTTT. It specifies CASSLGVGLNQPQHF.

The rearrangement uses TRBV6-5 and TRBJ1-3; D is unclear. The CDR3 extends over 15 amino acids. CDR1 is MNHEY, CDR2 SVGAGI, per germline. The V end lost 5 bases, the J end lost 0 bases, and 11 bases lay between the germline ends. This CDR3 is CASSTDVYSGNTIYF. The CDR3 nucleotides read TGTGCCAGCAGTACGGACGTCTACTCTGGAAACACCATATATTTT.

This chain links TRBV5-6 with TRBJ2-7, with D tentatively TRBD2 (6 bases). V was shortened by 4 bases and J by 1 base, with 9 bases between the two germline ends. CDR1 and CDR2 from the germline V gene are SGHDT and YYEEEE. This CDR3 contains 13 residues. CDR3 protein: CASSDSGSYEQYF. The CDR3 DNA sequence: TGTGCCAGCAGCGATAGCGGATCCTACGAGCAGTACTTC.

On this clone: One end of the junction varies from germline; a read error may be responsible. The genes are TRBV7-7 and TRBJ2-2; D is undetermined. This CDR3 has 14 amino acids. Germline V gene lookup returns CDR1 SSHAT and CDR2 FNYEAQ (reference sequence). The CDR3 sequence: CASSLVKDTGELFF. DNA for the CDR3: TGTGCTAGCAGCTTAGTTAAGGACACCGGGGAGCTGTTTTTT.

The chain joins TRBV29-1 to TRBJ2-4; perhaps TRBD2 as D (7 bases). This CDR3 is 12 amino acids long. From germline, CDR1 is SQVTM and CDR2 ANQGSEA. With 7 bases removed from V and 7 bases from J, the gap between germline ends came to 14 bases. This CDR3 is CSAGEGGNIQYF. The DNA of the CDR3 is TGCAGCGCTGGGGAGGGGGGGAACATTCAGTACTTC.

The chain couples TRBV6-5 to TRBJ1-1; TRBD1 agrees at 8 bases. The CDR3 spans 14 residues. With V trimmed by 0 bases and J by 5 bases, 2 bases remained unmatched. Per the germline V gene, CDR1 is MNHEY and CDR2 is SVGAGI. CDR3 residues: CASSYSQGATEAFF. The CDR3 DNA reads TGTGCCAGCAGTTACTCTCAGGGGGCTACTGAAGCTTTCTTT.